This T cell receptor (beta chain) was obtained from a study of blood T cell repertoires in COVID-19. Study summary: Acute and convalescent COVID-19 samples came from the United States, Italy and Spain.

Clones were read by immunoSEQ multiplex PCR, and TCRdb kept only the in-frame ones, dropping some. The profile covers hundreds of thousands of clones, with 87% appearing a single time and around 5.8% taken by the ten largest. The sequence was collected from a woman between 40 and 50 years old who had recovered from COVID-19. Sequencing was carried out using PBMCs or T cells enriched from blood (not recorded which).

DNA of the CDR3: TGTGCCAGCTCTATCTTGGGGGGGTACAATGAGCAGTTCTTC. This translates into CASSILGGYNEQFF. This sequence joins TRBV28 and TRBJ2-1, with 7 bases matching TRBD2. V shed 8 bases and J 4 bases; nucleotides not matched to a gene: 8. The CDR3 loop spans 14 amino acids. Per germline, CDR1 MDHEN and CDR2 SYDVKM.